These T cell receptor beta chains were read from a single sample in a study of a mutant IDH1 vaccine in newly diagnosed glioma. Their cognate antigens are unknown. Data came from immunoSEQ multiplex PCR; TCRdb stores just in-frame clones and leaves some out. The sample has around 26,000 clones, around 76% seen once. Source: PBMCs, taken from a glioma patient whose treatment included an IDH1 peptide vaccine. All receptors come from a man aged 35 to 55 with glioma. Some clones in this sample may be carry-over from other donors' samples. The CDR3 runs from the conserved cysteine through the conserved F or W. Each record gives: CDR3 protein, CDR3 DNA, D gene, J gene, V gene, clone size. A D gene is named only where the DNA matches it firmly. Clone size, where shown, is once, few, many, or a class for clones that have expanded.

CAWERGLNTEAFF | TGTGCCTGGGAAAGGGGATTGAACACTGAAGCTTTCTTT | NA | TRBJ1-1 | TRBV30 | few
CASNGEGLAGNEQFF | TGTGCCAGCAACGGGGAGGGACTAGCTGGGAATGAGCAGTTCTTC | TRBD2 | TRBJ2-1 | TRBV2 | NA
CSASSPVAQFF | TGCAGTGCTTCCTCCCCCGTCGCGCAGTTCTTC | NA | TRBJ2-1 | TRBV20-1 | NA
CASSLASYNEQFF | TGCGCCAGCAGCTTGGCCTCCTACAATGAGCAGTTCTTC | NA | TRBJ2-1 | TRBV5-1 | NA
CASSSGPQTDTQYF | TGTGCCAGCAGCTCCGGACCCCAGACGGATACGCAGTATTTT | NA | TRBJ2-3 | TRBV7-2 | NA
CASSIAFGGEETQYF | TGTGCCAGTAGTATAGCTTTCGGGGGGGAAGAGACCCAGTACTTC | TRBD2 | TRBJ2-5 | TRBV19 | NA
CASSPPPGTGSYEQYF | TGTGCCAGCAGCCCTCCCCCCGGGACAGGGAGCTACGAGCAGTACTTC | TRBD1 | TRBJ2-7 | TRBV7-2 | once
CASSSQAGLSTDTQYF | TGTGCCAGCAGTTCCCAGGCGGGACTATCTACAGATACGCAGTATTTT | TRBD2 | TRBJ2-3 | TRBV7-2 | NA
CASSMTSPTGELFF | TGTGCCAGCAGTATGACTAGTCCCACCGGGGAGCTGTTTTTT | NA | TRBJ2-2 | TRBV7-9 | NA
CASSWSGGSPQHF | TGTGCCAGCAGCTGGTCAGGGGGTTCGCCCCAGCATTTT | TRBD1 | TRBJ1-5 | TRBV7-2 | NA
CASSIGNLYGYTF | TGTGCCAGTAGTATAGGGAACCTATATGGCTACACCTTC | NA | TRBJ1-2 | TRBV19 | NA
CASSQGTFADTQYF | TGTGCCAGCAGCCAAGGGACCTTCGCAGATACGCAGTATTTT | NA | TRBJ2-3 | TRBV14 | NA
CASSFAGGTAETQYF | TGTGCCAGCAGCTTCGCGGGGGGTACCGCAGAGACCCAGTACTTC | TRBD2 | TRBJ2-5 | TRBV5-4 | NA
CASSSVRDRGYGYTF | TGTGCCAGCAGCTCAGTTCGGGACAGGGGATATGGCTACACCTTC | TRBD1 | TRBJ1-2 | TRBV27 | NA
CATSRRWVSGNTIYF | TGTGCCACCAGCAGAAGGTGGGTGTCTGGAAACACCATATATTTT | NA | TRBJ1-3 | TRBV15 | NA
CASSVGGLDNEQFF | TGTGCCAGCAGTGTGGGGGGGTTGGACAATGAGCAGTTCTTC | TRBD2 | TRBJ2-1 | TRBV9 | NA
CGGKRDGSYEQYF | TGTGGCGGAAAGCGGGACGGCTCCTACGAGCAGTACTTC | TRBD2 | TRBJ2-7 | TRBV2 | once
CASSNRDRREKLFF | TGTGCCAGCAGCAACCGGGACAGACGGGAAAAACTGTTTTTT | TRBD1 | TRBJ1-4 | TRBV7-9 | NA
CASSDGSRGYEQYF | TGTGCCAGCAGTGATGGTAGCAGGGGTTACGAGCAGTACTTC | NA | TRBJ2-7 | TRBV2 | NA
CASSLLPGQGAETQYF | TGTGCCAGCAGCTTGCTACCGGGACAGGGGGCAGAGACCCAGTACTTC | TRBD1 | TRBJ2-5 | TRBV7-6 | NA
CASGRPSPLHF | TGTGCCAGCGGTAGACCTTCTCCTCTCCACTTT | NA | TRBJ1-6 | TRBV11-2 | NA
CASSLDGRGIEKLFF | TGTGCCAGCAGCTTAGACGGCAGGGGTATTGAAAAACTGTTTTTT | NA | TRBJ1-4 | TRBV7-2 | NA
CASSEKRGAKNIQYF | TGTGCCAGCAGTGAGAAGCGGGGGGCCAAAAACATTCAGTACTTC | TRBD2 | TRBJ2-4 | TRBV2 | once
CASSSSSVSYEQYF | TGTGCCAGCTCATCATCTAGCGTGTCCTACGAGCAGTACTTC | NA | TRBJ2-7 | TRBV18 | NA
CASSSGQGNVGYTEAFF | TGTGCCAGCAGCTCTGGACAGGGAAACGTCGGGTACACTGAAGCTTTCTTT | TRBD1 | TRBJ1-1 | TRBV7-8 | NA
CASSTTVGHEQYF | TGTGCCAGCAGTACGACAGTAGGCCACGAGCAGTACTTC | NA | TRBJ2-7 | TRBV27 | NA
CASSYSNNEQFF | TGTGCCAGCAGTTACTCAAACAATGAGCAGTTCTTC | NA | TRBJ2-1 | TRBV6-6 | NA
CASRPGQGVPGTEAFF | TGTGCCAGTAGGCCGGGACAGGGGGTCCCAGGGACTGAAGCTTTCTTT | TRBD1 | TRBJ1-1 | TRBV19 | NA
CASSTRTDPGGYGYTF | TGTGCCAGTAGTACCCGGACAGACCCAGGAGGATATGGCTACACCTTC | NA | TRBJ1-2 | TRBV19 | NA
CASSEAWTYNEQFF | TGTGCCAGCAGTGAAGCCTGGACCTACAATGAGCAGTTCTTC | NA | TRBJ2-1 | TRBV6-1 | once
CASSQERSWDRGGYTF | TGTGCCAGCAGCCAAGAACGATCGTGGGACAGAGGGGGCTACACCTTC | TRBD1 | TRBJ1-2 | TRBV14 | NA
CAWSDQGERPQHF | TGTGCCTGGAGTGACCAGGGAGAACGGCCCCAGCATTTT | NA | TRBJ1-5 | TRBV30 | NA
CASSLGTQETQYF | TGTGCCAGCAGTTTGGGGACTCAAGAGACCCAGTACTTC | NA | TRBJ2-5 | TRBV27 | NA
CASSPLAGPNEKLFF | TGTGCCAGCTCACCATTAGCAGGGCCTAATGAAAAACTGTTTTTT | NA | TRBJ1-4 | TRBV18 | NA
CSARVRGNTEAFF | TGCAGCGCCAGGGTTAGGGGCAACACTGAAGCTTTCTTT | NA | TRBJ1-1 | TRBV29-1 | NA
CATSNPMSGIVQTQYF | TGTGCCACCAGCAACCCAATGTCGGGCATAGTCCAGACCCAGTACTTC | NA | TRBJ2-5 | TRBV15 | NA
CASSSSGGGGGGEAFF | TGTGCCAGCAGCTCCTCCGGCGGTGGGGGGGGCGGGGAAGCTTTCTTT | NA | TRBJ1-1 | TRBV7-8 | NA
CASSYSKVQGNTEAFF | TGTGCCAGCAGTTACTCCAAAGTTCAGGGGAACACTGAAGCTTTCTTT | NA | TRBJ1-1 | TRBV6-6 | NA
CASSWALTAGNTIYF | TGTGCCAGCAGTTGGGCACTTACGGCAGGAAACACCATATATTTT | NA | TRBJ1-3 | TRBV28 | NA
CASSLFGDQYEQFF | TGTGCCAGCAGCTTGTTTGGGGACCAATATGAGCAGTTCTTC | NA | TRBJ2-1 | TRBV5-6 | NA
CASSESTDTPYGYTF | TGTGCCAGCAGTGAGTCGACGGACACCCCCTATGGCTACACCTTC | NA | TRBJ1-2 | TRBV6-1 | NA
CASSLAVRGDGYTF | TGTGCCAGCAGCTTAGCGGTAAGGGGAGATGGCTACACCTTC | NA | TRBJ1-2 | TRBV7-8 | NA
CASSQFRGNTGELFF | TGTGCCAGCAGCCAGTTCAGGGGGAACACCGGGGAGCTGTTTTTT | NA | TRBJ2-2 | TRBV5-6 | NA
CASRELKGDTGELFF | TGTGCCAGTAGAGAACTGAAGGGGGACACCGGGGAGCTGTTTTTT | NA | TRBJ2-2 | TRBV19 | NA
CASSGQSDTEAFF | TGTGCCAGCTCAGGACAGTCCGACACTGAAGCTTTCTTT | NA | TRBJ1-1 | TRBV18 | NA
CASSFGQEAPYGYTF | TGTGCCAGCAGCTTTGGACAGGAAGCCCCCTATGGCTACACCTTC | TRBD1 | TRBJ1-2 | TRBV9 | once
CASSVGQGGIATNEKLFF | TGTGCCAGCAGCGTAGGACAGGGGGGTATCGCAACTAATGAAAAACTGTTTTTT | TRBD1 | TRBJ1-4 | TRBV9 | once